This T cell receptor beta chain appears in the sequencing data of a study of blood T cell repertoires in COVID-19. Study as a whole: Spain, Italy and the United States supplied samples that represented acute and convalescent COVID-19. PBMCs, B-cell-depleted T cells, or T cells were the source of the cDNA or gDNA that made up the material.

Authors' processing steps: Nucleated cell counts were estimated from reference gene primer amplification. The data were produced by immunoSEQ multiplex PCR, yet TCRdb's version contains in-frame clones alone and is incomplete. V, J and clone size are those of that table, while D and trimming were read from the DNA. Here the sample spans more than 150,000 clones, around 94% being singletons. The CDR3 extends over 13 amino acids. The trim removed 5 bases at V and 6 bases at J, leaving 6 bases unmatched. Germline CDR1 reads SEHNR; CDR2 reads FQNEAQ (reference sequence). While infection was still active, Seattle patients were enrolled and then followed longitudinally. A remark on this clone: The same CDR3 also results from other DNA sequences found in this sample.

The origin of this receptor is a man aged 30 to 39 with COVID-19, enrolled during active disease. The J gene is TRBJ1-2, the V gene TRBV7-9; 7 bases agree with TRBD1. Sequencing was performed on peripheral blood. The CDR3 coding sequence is TGTGCCAGCAGCCCGACAGGGTTTGATGGCTACACCTTC. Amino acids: CASSPTGFDGYTF.